The TCR beta chain described here comes from a study of type 1 regulatory T cells. Study context: An in vitro protocol generated T-allo10, a Tr1-enriched, alloantigen-specific CD4 T cell product.

Study-level points and caveats: Tr1 cells had a more restricted TCR repertoire than non-Tr1 cells.

This clonotype was seen a handful of times. Its matching antigen is unknown. One entry per CDR3 protein, called by TCRdb with MiXCR from the reads. The sample lists about 65,000 distinct CDR3 sequences, 49% occurring once. The specimen was cultured non-Tr1 T cells, either the whole culture or a sorted T cell fraction (not recorded which). This sequence originates from a human donor in good health.

The CDR3 bases are TGTGCCAGCAGCCCAGGACAGGGTGTGAATCAGCCCCAGCATTTT. The encoded protein is CASSPGQGVNQPQHF. The chain links TRBV12-3 or TRBV12-4 to TRBJ1-5; 8 bases agree with TRBD1. V shed 6 bases and J 4 bases; nucleotides not matched to a gene: 8. The CDR3 has 15 residues.